This entry lists 7 T cell receptor beta chains sequenced from one sample in a study of tumor-infiltrating lymphocytes in primary liver carcinoma. Unsorted whole blood yielded the blood RNA, and germline DNA was also extracted. A constant-region primer served to make TCR beta cDNA from roughly 540 ng total RNA. Libraries for TCR beta were built through three nested multiplex PCR rounds, which together made up a slightly modified ARM-PCR procedure. A C-beta reverse primer was combined with TRBV1-TRBV30 forward primers in the first two PCR rounds, and each round had ten to eleven cycles. TCRdb recomputed calls from the multiplex PCR reads with MiXCR, one row per CDR3 protein. The sample shows fewer than 250,000 distinct CDR3 sequences, approximately 65% of them seen only once. The sample taken for sequencing was peripheral blood. The receptors stem from a woman aged 55-69 years with primary liver carcinoma and hepatitis B virus infection.

This chain connects TRBV28 to TRBJ2-5, with 10 bases fitting TRBD1. With V trimmed by 7 bases and J by 3 bases, 11 bases remained unmatched. Germline assignment: CDR1 MDHEN and CDR2 SYDVKM. The CDR3 is 16 residues long. CDR3 nucleotide sequence: TGTGCCAGCAATAACCGGGACAGGGGTTCGGAAGAGACCCAGTACTTC. It encodes CASNNRDRGSEETQYF.

At least ten counts were recorded for this clonotype. The V call is TRBV10-3, the J call TRBJ2-5; 10 bases match TRBD2. The trim removed 0 bases at V and 7 bases at J, leaving 8 bases unmatched. The germline CDR1 and CDR2 sequences are ENHRY and SYGVKD. The CDR3 extends over 16 amino acids. The DNA of the CDR3 is TGTGCCATCAGTGAGTCGTTCCTAGGACTAGCGGCGACCCAGTACTTC. Translation: CAISESFLGLAATQYF.

Details on this clonotype: One base away lies a much larger clone, so this may be a sequencing read error. The rearrangement uses TRBV29-1 and TRBJ1-6, with D possibly being TRBD1 (5 bases). This CDR3 spans 13 amino acids. CDR1 is SQVTM and CDR2 is ANQGSEA in the germline V gene. V dropped 7 bases and J dropped 8 bases, with 15 bases sitting between them. The CDR3 is CSARDGADSPLHF. The CDR3, as DNA: TGCAGCGCACGGGACGGGGCGGATTCACCCCTCCACTTT.

The chain recombines TRBV20-1 with TRBJ2-1, with no clear D. V was cut by 4 bases and J by 6 bases, with 7 bases left in between. Germline CDR1 DFQATT, CDR2 SNEGSKA (reference sequence). The CDR3 is 11 amino acids. CDR3 nucleotide sequence: TGCAGTGCTAATAGGTTCAATGAGCAGTTCTTC. Translating gives CSANRFNEQFF.

With respect to this clonotype: Given a much more abundant clone one base away, this may be a read error. V gene TRBV28 combines with J gene TRBJ2-1; no clear D gene. The CDR3 is made up of 12 amino acids. V was shortened by 5 bases and J by 9 bases, with 11 bases between the two germline ends. Germline CDR1 MDHEN, CDR2 SYDVKM. The CDR3 loop reads CASSISGREQFF. DNA of the CDR3: TGTGCCAGCAGTATATCAGGTCGTGAGCAGTTCTTC.

The rearrangement uses TRBV28 and TRBJ2-7, with 10 nucleotides matching TRBD1. Trimming at V came to 6 bases and at J to 1 base, leaving 6 bases not matched to a gene. The germline CDR1 and CDR2 sequences are MDHEN and SYDVKM. This CDR3 spans 15 amino acids. The CDR3 is CASRHRDRGSYEQYF. The CDR3 DNA is TGTGCCAGCAGACACCGGGACAGGGGTTCCTACGAGCAGTACTTC.

The V gene is TRBV28, the J gene TRBJ1-6; 7 bases map to TRBD1. V shed 7 bases, J shed 8 bases, and the junction held 11 bases outside the gene matches. CDR1 and CDR2 (germline): MDHEN, SYDVKM. The CDR3 is made up of 15 amino acids. CDR3 coding DNA: TGTGCCAGCACGGTTGGGGGACAGCATGATTCACCCCTCCACTTT. This gives the protein CASTVGGQHDSPLHF.